This T cell receptor beta chain was retrieved from a study of control samples from healthy donors and cancer patients. The CDR3 runs 13 residues. In germline, CDR1 is LNHDA, CDR2 SQIVND (reference sequence). Trimming took 7 bases from V and 5 from J, leaving 14 bases between them. TCRdb's table, derived via immunoSEQ multiplex PCR, lists solely in-frame clones and lacks some. This table holds roughly 100,000 clones, 85% to 90% found once. The gene calls are TRBV19 and TRBJ1-2, with D uncertain. Sequencing used blood. The clonotype was recovered from a young man in good health. Here the CDR3 DNA reads TGTGCCAGTAACGGGAGCCCCATTTATGGCTACACCTTC. Translating it yields CASNGSPIYGYTF. The full variable domain, its missing parts supplied by reference TRBV19 and TRBJ1-2, is DGGITQSPKYLFRKEGQNVTLSCEQNLNHDAMYWYRQDPGQGLRLIYYSQIVNDFQKGDIAEGYSVSREKKESFPLTVTSAQKNPTAFYLCASNGSPIYGYTFGSGTRLTVV.